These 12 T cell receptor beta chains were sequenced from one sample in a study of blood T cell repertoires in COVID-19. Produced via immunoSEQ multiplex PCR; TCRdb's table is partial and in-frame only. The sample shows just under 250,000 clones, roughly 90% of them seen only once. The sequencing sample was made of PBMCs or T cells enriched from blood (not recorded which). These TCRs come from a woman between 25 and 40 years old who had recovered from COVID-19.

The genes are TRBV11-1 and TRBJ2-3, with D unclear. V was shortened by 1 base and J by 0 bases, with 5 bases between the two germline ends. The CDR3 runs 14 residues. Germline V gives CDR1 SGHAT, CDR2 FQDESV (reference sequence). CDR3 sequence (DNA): TGTGCCAGCAGCTTAGGCCAGAGCACAGATACGCAGTATTTT. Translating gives CASSLGQSTDTQYF. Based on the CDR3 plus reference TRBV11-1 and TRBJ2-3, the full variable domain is EAEVAQSPRYKITEKSQAVAFWCDPISGHATLYWYRQILGQGPELLVQFQDESVVDDSQLPKDRFSAERLKGVDSTLKIQPAELGDSAMYLCASSLGQSTDTQYFGPGTRLTVL.

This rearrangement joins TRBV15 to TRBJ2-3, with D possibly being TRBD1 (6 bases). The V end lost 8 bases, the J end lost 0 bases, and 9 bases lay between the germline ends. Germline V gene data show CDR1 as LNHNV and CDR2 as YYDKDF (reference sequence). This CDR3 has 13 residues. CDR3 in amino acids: CATRQASTDTQYF. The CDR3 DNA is TGTGCCACCCGACAGGCTAGCACAGATACGCAGTATTTT. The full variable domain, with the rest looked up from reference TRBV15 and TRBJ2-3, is DAMVIQNPRYQVTQFGKPVTLSCSQTLNHNVMYWYQQKSSQAPKLLFHYYDKDFNNEADTPDNFQSRRPNTSFCFLDIRSPGLGDTAMYLCATRQASTDTQYFGPGTRLTVL.

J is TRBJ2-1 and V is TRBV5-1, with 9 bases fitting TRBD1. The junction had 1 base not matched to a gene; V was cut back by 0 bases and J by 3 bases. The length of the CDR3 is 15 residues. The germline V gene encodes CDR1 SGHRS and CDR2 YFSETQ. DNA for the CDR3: TGCGCCAGCAGCTTGGGACAGGGGGGCTACAATGAGCAGTTCTTC. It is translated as CASSLGQGGYNEQFF.

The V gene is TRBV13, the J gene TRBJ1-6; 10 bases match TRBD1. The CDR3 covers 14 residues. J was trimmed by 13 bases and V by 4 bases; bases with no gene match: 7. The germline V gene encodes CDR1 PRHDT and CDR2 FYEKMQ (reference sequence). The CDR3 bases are TGTGCCAGCAGCTCAGGACAGGGGGGTAATCCCCTCCACTTT. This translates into CASSSGQGGNPLHF. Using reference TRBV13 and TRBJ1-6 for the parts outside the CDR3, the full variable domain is AAGVIQSPRHLIKEKRETATLKCYPIPRHDTVYWYQQGPGQDPQFLISFYEKMQSDKGSIPDRFSAQQFSDYHSELNMSSLELGDSALYFCASSSGQGGNPLHFGNGTRLTVT.

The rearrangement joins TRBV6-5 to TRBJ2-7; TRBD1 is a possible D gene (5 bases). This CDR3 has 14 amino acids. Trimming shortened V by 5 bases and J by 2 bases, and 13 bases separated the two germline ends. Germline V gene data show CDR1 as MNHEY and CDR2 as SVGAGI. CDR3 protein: CASSKPQVPYEQYF. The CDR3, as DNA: TGTGCCAGCAGTAAGCCACAGGTTCCCTACGAGCAGTACTTC.

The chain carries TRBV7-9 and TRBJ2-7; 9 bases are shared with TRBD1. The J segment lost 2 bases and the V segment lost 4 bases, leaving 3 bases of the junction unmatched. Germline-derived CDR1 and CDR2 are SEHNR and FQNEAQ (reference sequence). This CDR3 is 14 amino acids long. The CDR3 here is CASSSGTGTYEQYF. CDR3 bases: TGTGCCAGCAGCTCCGGGACAGGGACCTACGAGCAGTACTTC.

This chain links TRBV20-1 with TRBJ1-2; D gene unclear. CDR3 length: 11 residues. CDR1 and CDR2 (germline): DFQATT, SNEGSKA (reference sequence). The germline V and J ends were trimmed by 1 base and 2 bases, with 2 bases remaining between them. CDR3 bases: TGCAGTGCTAGAGTAAACTATGGCTACACCTTC. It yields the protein CSARVNYGYTF.

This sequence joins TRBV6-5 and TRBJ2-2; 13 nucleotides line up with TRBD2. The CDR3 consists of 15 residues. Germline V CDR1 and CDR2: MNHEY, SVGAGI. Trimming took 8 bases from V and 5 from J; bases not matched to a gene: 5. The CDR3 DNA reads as TGTGCCAGCCCGGGACTAGCGGGAAGGACCGGGGAGCTGTTTTTT. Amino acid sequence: CASPGLAGRTGELFF.

The CDR3 sequence: CASSSQETQYF. The DNA of the CDR3 is TGTGCCAGCAGCTCACAAGAGACCCAGTACTTC. The chain joins TRBV5-4 to TRBJ2-5; D unresolved. The germline V and J ends were trimmed by 3 bases and 2 bases, with 2 bases remaining between them. The CDR3 sequence is 11 residues long. Germline V CDR1 and CDR2: SGHNT, YYREEE (reference sequence). The full variable domain, its missing parts supplied by reference TRBV5-4 and TRBJ2-5, is ETGVTQSPTHLIKTRGQQVTLRCSSQSGHNTVSWYQQALGQGPQFIFQYYREEENGRGNFPPRFSGLQFPNYSSELNVNALELDDSALYLCASSSQETQYFGPGTRLLVL.

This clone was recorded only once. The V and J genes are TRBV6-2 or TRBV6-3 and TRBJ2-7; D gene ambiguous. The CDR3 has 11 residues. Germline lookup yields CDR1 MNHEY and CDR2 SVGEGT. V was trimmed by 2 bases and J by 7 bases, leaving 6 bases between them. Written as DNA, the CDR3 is TGTGCCAGCAGTTACGCGTGGGAGCAGTACTTC. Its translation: CASSYAWEQYF.

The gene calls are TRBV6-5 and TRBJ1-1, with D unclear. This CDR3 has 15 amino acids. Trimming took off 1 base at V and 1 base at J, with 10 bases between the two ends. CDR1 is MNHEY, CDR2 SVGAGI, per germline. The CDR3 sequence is CASSYLGAGNTEAFF. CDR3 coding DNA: TGTGCCAGCAGTTACTTGGGAGCGGGGAACACTGAAGCTTTCTTT.

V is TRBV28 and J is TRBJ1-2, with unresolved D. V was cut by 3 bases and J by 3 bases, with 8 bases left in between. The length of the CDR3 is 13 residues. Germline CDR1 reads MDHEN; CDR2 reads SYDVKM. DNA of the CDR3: TGTGCCAGCAGTTTGTACATACACTATGGCTACACCTTC. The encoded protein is CASSLYIHYGYTF.